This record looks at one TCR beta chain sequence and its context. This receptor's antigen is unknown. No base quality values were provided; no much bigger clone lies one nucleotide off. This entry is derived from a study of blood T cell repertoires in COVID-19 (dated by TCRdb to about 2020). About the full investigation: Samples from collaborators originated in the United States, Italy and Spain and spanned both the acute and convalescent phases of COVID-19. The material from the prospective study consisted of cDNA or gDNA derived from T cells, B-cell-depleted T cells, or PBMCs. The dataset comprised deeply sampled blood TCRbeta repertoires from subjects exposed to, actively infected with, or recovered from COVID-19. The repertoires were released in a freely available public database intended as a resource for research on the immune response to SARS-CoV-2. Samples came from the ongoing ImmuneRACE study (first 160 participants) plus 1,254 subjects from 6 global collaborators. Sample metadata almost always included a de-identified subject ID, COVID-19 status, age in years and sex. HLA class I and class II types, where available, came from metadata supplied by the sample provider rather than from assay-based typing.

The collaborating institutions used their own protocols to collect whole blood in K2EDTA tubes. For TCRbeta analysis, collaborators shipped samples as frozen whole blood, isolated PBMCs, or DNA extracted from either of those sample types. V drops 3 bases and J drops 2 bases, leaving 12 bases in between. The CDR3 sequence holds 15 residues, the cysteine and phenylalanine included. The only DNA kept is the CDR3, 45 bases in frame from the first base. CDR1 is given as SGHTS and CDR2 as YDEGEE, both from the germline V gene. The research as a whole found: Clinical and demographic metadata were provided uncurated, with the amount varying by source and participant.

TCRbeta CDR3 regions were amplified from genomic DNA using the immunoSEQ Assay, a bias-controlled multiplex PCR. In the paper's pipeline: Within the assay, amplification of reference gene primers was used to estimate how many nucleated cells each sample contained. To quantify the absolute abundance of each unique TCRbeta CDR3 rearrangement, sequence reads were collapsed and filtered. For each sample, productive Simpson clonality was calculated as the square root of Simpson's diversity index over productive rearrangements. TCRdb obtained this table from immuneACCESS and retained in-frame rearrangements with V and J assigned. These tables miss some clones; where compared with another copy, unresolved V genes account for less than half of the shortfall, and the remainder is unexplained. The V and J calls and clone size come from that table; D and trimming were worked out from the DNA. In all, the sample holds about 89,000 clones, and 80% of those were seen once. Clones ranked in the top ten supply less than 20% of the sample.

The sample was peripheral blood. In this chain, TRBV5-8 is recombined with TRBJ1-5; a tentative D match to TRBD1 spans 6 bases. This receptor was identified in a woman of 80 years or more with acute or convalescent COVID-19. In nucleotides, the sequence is TGTGCCAGCAGCTCGAACAGGGTAGGCAATCAGCCCCAGCATTTT. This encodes CASSSNRVGNQPQHF.